This record covers a single T cell receptor (beta chain). These data belong to a study of blood T cell repertoires in COVID-19. Clones were sequenced by immunoSEQ multiplex PCR, and TCRdb holds only the in-frame ones, with some missing. In the table there are 180,000 or so clones, over 75% of which are singletons. Germline CDR1 and CDR2: SGHTA and FQGNSA. The CDR3 loop spans 14 amino acids. V was pared by 6 bases and J by 7 bases, with 7 bases of the junction left unmatched. The source of this sequence is a man aged 35-49 years with active or convalescent COVID-19. The sequencing input was peripheral blood. V is TRBV7-2 and J is TRBJ2-2, with 8 bases identical to TRBD1. CDR3 amino acids: CASRLTQGGGELFF. CDR3 coding DNA: TGTGCCAGCAGACTAACACAGGGGGGCGGGGAGCTGTTTTTT.